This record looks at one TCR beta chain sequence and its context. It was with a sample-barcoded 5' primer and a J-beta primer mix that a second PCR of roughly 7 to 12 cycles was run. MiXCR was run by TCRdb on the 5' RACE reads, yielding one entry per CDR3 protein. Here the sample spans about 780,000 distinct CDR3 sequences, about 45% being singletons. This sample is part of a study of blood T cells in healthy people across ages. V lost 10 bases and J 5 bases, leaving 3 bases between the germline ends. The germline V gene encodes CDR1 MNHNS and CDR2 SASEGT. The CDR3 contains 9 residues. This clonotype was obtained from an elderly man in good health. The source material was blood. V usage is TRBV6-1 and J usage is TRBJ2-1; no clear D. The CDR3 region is CATNNEQFF. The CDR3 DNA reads TGTGCCACCAACAATGAGCAGTTCTTC.